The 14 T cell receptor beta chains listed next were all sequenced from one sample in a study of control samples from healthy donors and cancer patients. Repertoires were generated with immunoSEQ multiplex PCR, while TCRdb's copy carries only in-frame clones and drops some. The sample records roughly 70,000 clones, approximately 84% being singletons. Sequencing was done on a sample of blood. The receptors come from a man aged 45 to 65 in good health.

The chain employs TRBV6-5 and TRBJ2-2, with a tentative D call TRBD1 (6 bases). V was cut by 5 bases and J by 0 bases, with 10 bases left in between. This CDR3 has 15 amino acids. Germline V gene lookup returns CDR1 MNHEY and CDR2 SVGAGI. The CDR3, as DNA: TGTGCCAGCAGTCCCGGGACAACGAACACCGGGGAGCTGTTTTTT. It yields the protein CASSPGTTNTGELFF.

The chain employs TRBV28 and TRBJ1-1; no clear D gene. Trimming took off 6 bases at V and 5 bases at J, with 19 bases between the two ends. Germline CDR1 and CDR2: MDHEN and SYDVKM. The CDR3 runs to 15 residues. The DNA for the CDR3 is TGTGCCAGCAGCCCAAGGACGGGCCGGCGAACTGAAGCTTTCTTT. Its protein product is CASSPRTGRRTEAFF.

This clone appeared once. The CDR3 loop reads CASSSPRDGHGYTF. CDR3 DNA: TGTGCCAGCAGCTCCCCGAGGGACGGACATGGCTACACCTTC. This chain joins TRBV11-2 and TRBJ1-2; TRBD1 is a possible D gene (5 bases). V lost 4 bases to trimming and J lost 6 bases, with 15 bases between them. Germline CDR1 is SGHAT and CDR2 is FQNNGV. This CDR3 has 14 amino acids.

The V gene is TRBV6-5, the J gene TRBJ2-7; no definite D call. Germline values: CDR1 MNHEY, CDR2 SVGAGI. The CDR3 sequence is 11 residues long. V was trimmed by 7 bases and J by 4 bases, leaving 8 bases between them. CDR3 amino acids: CASNIKYEQYF. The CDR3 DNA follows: TGTGCCAGCAATATAAAGTACGAGCAGTACTTC.

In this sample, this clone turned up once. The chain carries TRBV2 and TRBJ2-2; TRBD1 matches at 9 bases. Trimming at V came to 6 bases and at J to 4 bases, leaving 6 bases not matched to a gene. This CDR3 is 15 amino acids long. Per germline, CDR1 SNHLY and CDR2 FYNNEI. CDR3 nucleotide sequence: TGTGCCAGCAGAACGACAGGGGGGAGCACCGGGGAGCTGTTTTTT. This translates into CASRTTGGSTGELFF.

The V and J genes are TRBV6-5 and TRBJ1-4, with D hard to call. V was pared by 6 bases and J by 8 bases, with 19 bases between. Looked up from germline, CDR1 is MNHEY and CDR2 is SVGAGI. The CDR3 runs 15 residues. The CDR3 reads CASSPRFRLGEKLFF. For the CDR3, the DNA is TGTGCCAGCAGCCCCCGGTTCAGATTGGGAGAAAAACTGTTTTTT.

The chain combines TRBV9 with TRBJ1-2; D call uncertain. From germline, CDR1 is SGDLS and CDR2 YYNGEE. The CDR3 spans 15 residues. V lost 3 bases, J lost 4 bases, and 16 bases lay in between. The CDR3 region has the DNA TGTGCCAGCAGCGACGTCAGGCAGCGCTTCTATGGCTACACCTTC. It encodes CASSDVRQRFYGYTF.

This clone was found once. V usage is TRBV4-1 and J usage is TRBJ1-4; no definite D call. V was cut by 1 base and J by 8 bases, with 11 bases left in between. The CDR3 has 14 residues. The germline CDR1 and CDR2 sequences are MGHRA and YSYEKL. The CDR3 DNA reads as TGCGCCAGCAGCCAAGGGCCCCGGCAGGAAAAACTGTTTTTT. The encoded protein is CASSQGPRQEKLFF.

This chain's CDR3 is CASTVGTAPHNSPLHF. In DNA, the CDR3 is TGTGCCAGTACCGTGGGGACAGCGCCTCATAATTCACCCCTCCACTTT. This chain uses TRBV19 with TRBJ1-6; TRBD1 aligns across 7 bases. The CDR3 length is 16 residues. The junction had 11 bases not matched to a gene; V was cut back by 7 bases and J by 5 bases. CDR1 LNHDA and CDR2 SQIVND come from the germline V gene (reference sequence).

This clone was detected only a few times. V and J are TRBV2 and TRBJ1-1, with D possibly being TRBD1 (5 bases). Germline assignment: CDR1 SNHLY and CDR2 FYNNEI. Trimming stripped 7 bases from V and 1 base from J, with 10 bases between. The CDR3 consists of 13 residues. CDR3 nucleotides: TGTGCCAGCAAGAAAGGGGAGAACACTGAAGCTTTCTTT. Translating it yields CASKKGENTEAFF.

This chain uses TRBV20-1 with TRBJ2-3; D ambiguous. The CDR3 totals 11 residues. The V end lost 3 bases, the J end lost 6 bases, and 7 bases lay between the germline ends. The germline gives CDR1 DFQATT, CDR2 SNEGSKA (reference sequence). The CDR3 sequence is CSASLPDTQYF. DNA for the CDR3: TGCAGTGCTAGCCTCCCCGATACGCAGTATTTT.

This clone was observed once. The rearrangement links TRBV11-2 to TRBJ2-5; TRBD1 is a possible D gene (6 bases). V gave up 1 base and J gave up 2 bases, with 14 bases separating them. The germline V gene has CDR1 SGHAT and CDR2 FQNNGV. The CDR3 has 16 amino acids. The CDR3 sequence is CASSLAGQWGQETQYF. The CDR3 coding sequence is TGTGCCAGCAGCTTAGCCGGACAGTGGGGGCAAGAGACCCAGTACTTC.

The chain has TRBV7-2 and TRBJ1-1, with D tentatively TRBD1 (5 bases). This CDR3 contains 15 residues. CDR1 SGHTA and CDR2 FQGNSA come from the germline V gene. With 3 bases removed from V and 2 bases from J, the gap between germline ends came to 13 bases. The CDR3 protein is CASSFSTGANTEAFF. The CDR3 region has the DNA TGTGCCAGCAGCTTTTCCACAGGTGCTAACACTGAAGCTTTCTTT.

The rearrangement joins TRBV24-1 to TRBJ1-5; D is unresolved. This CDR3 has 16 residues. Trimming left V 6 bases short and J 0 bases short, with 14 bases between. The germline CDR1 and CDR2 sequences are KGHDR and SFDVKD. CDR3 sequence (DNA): TGTGCCACCAGTAGACACAATCTTCCTAGCAATCAGCCCCAGCATTTT. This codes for CATSRHNLPSNQPQHF.